A selection of T cell receptor beta chains follows, all from one sample in a study of blood T cell repertoires in COVID-19. Assay: immunoSEQ multiplex PCR; the TCRdb copy retains only in-frame clones and omits some. The sample contains nearly 90,000 clones, about 90% of which appear only once. Sequenced input: peripheral blood. The receptors were gathered from a man older than 75 with acute or convalescent COVID-19. The CDR3 runs from the conserved cysteine through the conserved F or W. The D gene is left open where the match is weak. A row's size may be missing; if present it is once, few, many or a size class.

J | size | D | V | CDR3 | DNA
TRBJ2-1 | NA | NA | TRBV20-1 | CSTRLRDEQFF | TGCAGCACTAGGCTGCGAGATGAGCAGTTCTTC
TRBJ1-2 | NA | TRBD1 | TRBV5-1 | CASSFGQGQNYGYTF | TGCGCCAGCAGCTTCGGACAGGGCCAAAACTATGGCTACACCTTC
TRBJ1-5 | NA | NA | TRBV6-5 | CASTTGNQPQHF | TGTGCCAGCACTACAGGGAATCAGCCCCAGCATTTT
TRBJ2-7 | NA | TRBD1 | TRBV5-4 | CASSADRVASYEQYF | TGTGCCAGCAGCGCAGACAGGGTCGCCTCCTACGAGCAGTACTTC
TRBJ1-4 | once | TRBD1 | TRBV19 | CASRLRTGAEKLFF | TGTGCCAGTAGGTTAAGGACAGGGGCTGAAAAACTGTTTTTT
TRBJ1-5 | NA | NA | TRBV15 | CATSRERNTYQPQHF | TGTGCCACCAGCAGAGAGAGGAATACCTATCAGCCCCAGCATTTT
TRBJ1-1 | NA | TRBD1 | TRBV18 | CASSQQGEGTEAFF | TGTGCCAGCTCACAACAGGGGGAGGGGACTGAAGCTTTCTTT
TRBJ1-2 | NA | TRBD1 | TRBV29-1 | CSARTGRDYGYTF | TGCAGCGCCCGGACAGGGAGGGACTATGGCTACACCTTC
TRBJ2-7 | NA | TRBD2 | TRBV18 | CASSQAGYPYEQYF | TGTGCCAGCTCTCAAGCGGGGTACCCCTACGAGCAGTACTTC
TRBJ2-3 | NA | TRBD2 | TRBV19 | CASTLRGTSGSVGTDTQYF | TGTGCCAGTACCCTTAGAGGGACTAGCGGGAGTGTGGGTACAGATACGCAGTATTTT
TRBJ2-1 | NA | NA | TRBV7-8 | CASSLESPGGYNEQFF | TGTGCCAGCAGCTTAGAAAGCCCTGGGGGGTACAATGAGCAGTTCTTC
TRBJ2-2 | NA | TRBD2 | TRBV5-6 | CASSPAAGGRGELFF | TGTGCCAGCAGCCCCGCAGCGGGGGGGCGCGGGGAGCTGTTTTTT
TRBJ2-5 | NA | NA | TRBV25-1 | CASSSAGETQYF | TGTGCCAGCAGTTCAGCGGGAGAGACCCAGTACTTC
TRBJ1-2 | once | NA | TRBV29-1 | CSVVRDMNYGYTF | TGCAGCGTTGTTCGGGACATGAACTATGGCTACACCTTC
TRBJ1-4 | NA | TRBD1 | TRBV11-2 | CASSSEGGTYEKLFF | TGTGCCAGCAGCTCCGAAGGGGGCACCTATGAAAAACTGTTTTTT
TRBJ1-3 | NA | TRBD1 | TRBV4-2 | CASSQDLTGAEGNTIYF | TGTGCCAGCAGCCAAGATCTCACAGGGGCGGAGGGGAACACCATATATTTT
TRBJ1-6 | NA | NA | TRBV2 | CASWGQNNSPLHF | TGTGCCAGCTGGGGGCAGAATAATTCACCCCTCCACTTT
TRBJ1-4 | NA | TRBD1 | TRBV7-9 | CASNSPGTGSEKLFF | TGTGCCAGCAACTCTCCCGGGACAGGGTCTGAAAAACTGTTTTTT
TRBJ1-3 | NA | NA | TRBV2 | CASSASDTIYF | TGTGCCAGCAGTGCTAGCGACACCATATATTTT
TRBJ2-5 | NA | TRBD1 | TRBV19 | CASSRRQGARETQYF | TGTGCCAGTAGTAGGAGACAGGGGGCGCGGGAGACCCAGTACTTC
TRBJ2-7 | NA | TRBD1 | TRBV6-5 | CASSSGDRAHEQYF | TGTGCCAGCAGTTCCGGGGACAGGGCTCACGAGCAGTACTTC
TRBJ1-6 | NA | TRBD1 | TRBV19 | CASSTTGGRPSYNSPLHF | TGTGCCAGTAGTACGACAGGGGGGCGACCCTCCTATAATTCACCCCTCCACTTT
TRBJ1-2 | NA | NA | TRBV2 | CASTSLRAGNYGYTF | TGTGCCAGCACCTCCCTCAGGGCGGGGAACTATGGCTACACCTTC
TRBJ2-2 | once | TRBD2 | TRBV5-1 | CASSSGGASTGELFF | TGCGCCAGCAGTAGCGGGGGGGCCAGCACCGGGGAGCTGTTTTTT
TRBJ2-4 | NA | TRBD2 | TRBV7-2 | CASSPTSGGGNIQYF | TGTGCCAGCAGCCCGACTAGCGGGGGGGGAAACATTCAGTACTTC
TRBJ2-7 | NA | NA | TRBV7-9 | CASSSLGYEQYF | TGTGCCAGCAGCTCCCTCGGGTACGAGCAGTACTTC
TRBJ2-1 | NA | TRBD2 | TRBV3-1/TRBV3-2 | CASSLGGTSGVEQFF | TGTGCCAGCAGCCTCGGCGGGACTAGCGGGGTGGAGCAGTTCTTC
TRBJ1-1 | once | NA | TRBV19 | CASSIGALEAFF | TGTGCCAGTAGTATCGGAGCGCTTGAAGCTTTCTTT
TRBJ2-3 | once | TRBD1 | TRBV7-3 | CASSSTGTGGTTDTQYF | TGTGCCAGCAGCTCAACCGGGACAGGGGGTACCACAGATACGCAGTATTTT
TRBJ1-4 | NA | TRBD1 | TRBV6-4 | CASSDEIDRVGNEKLFF | TGTGCCAGCAGTGACGAAATCGACAGGGTGGGTAATGAAAAACTGTTTTTT
TRBJ1-2 | NA | TRBD1 | TRBV15 | CATSRETGTGGYGYTF | TGTGCCACCAGCAGAGAGACCGGGACAGGGGGCTATGGCTACACCTTC
TRBJ1-5 | once | NA | TRBV10-3 | CAISEVTRPQHF | TGTGCCATCAGTGAGGTTACTCGGCCCCAGCATTTT
TRBJ2-1 | NA | TRBD2 | TRBV11-1 | CASSLDKRENAEQFF | TGTGCCAGCAGCTTAGATAAGCGGGAGAATGCTGAGCAGTTCTTC
TRBJ1-2 | NA | TRBD1 | TRBV6-1 | CASSEAPTGWNYGYTF | TGTGCCAGCAGTGAAGCGCCGACAGGGTGGAACTATGGCTACACCTTC
TRBJ1-4 | NA | TRBD1 | TRBV2 | CASSFLLGTEGEKLFF | TGTGCCAGCAGTTTTCTGTTAGGGACAGAAGGCGAAAAACTGTTTTTT
TRBJ1-6 | NA | TRBD1 | TRBV4-1 | CASSQWDRGNSPLHF | TGCGCCAGCAGCCAGTGGGACAGGGGTAATTCACCCCTCCACTTT
TRBJ1-1 | NA | NA | TRBV12-3/TRBV12-4 | CASSSSRGTEAFF | TGTGCCAGCAGTTCCTCGCGGGGCACTGAAGCTTTCTTT